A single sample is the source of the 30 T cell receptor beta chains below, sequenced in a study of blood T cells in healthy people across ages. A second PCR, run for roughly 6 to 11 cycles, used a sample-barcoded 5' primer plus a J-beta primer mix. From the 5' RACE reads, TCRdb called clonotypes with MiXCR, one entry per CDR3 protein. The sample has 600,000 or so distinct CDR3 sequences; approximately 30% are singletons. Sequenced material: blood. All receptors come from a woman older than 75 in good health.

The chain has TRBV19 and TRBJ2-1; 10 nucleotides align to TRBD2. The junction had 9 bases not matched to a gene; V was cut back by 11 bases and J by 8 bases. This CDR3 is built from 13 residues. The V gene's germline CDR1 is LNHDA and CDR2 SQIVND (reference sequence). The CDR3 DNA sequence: TGTGCCCGTAAGGAGCGGGGGGGGCATGAGCAGTTCTTC. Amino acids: CARKERGGHEQFF.

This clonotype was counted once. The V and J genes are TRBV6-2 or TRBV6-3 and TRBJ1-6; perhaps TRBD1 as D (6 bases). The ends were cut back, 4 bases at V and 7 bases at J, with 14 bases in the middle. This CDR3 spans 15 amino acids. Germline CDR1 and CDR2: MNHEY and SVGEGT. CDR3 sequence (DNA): TGTGCCAGCAGTTCAGATGGACAGACCAATTCACCCCTCCACTTT. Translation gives CASSSDGQTNSPLHF.

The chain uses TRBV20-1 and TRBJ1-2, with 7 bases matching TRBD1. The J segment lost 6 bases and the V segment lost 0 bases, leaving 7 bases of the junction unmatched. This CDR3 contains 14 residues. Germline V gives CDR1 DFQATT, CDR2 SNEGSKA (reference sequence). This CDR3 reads CSARDDREYHGYTF. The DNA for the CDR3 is TGCAGTGCTAGAGACGACAGGGAATACCATGGCTACACCTTC.

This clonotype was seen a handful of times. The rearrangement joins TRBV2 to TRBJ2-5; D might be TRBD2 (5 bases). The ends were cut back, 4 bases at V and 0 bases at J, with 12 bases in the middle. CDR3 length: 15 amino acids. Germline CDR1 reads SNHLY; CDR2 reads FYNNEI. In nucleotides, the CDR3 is TGTGCCAGCAGTGGGTTTGGACTTCACCAAGAGACCCAGTACTTC. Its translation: CASSGFGLHQETQYF.

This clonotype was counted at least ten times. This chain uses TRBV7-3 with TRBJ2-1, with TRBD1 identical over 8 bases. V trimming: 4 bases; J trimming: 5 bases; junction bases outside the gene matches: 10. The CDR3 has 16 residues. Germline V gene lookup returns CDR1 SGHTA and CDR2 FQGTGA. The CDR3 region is CASSSNRDRFNNEQFF. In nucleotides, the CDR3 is TGTGCCAGCAGCTCTAACCGGGACAGGTTTAACAATGAGCAGTTCTTC. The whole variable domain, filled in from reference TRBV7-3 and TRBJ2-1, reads GAGVSQTPSNKVTEKGKYVELRCDPISGHTALYWYRQSLGQGPEFLIYFQGTGAADDSGLPNDRFFAVRPEGSVSTLKIQRTERGDSAVYLCASSSNRDRFNNEQFFGPGTRLTVL.

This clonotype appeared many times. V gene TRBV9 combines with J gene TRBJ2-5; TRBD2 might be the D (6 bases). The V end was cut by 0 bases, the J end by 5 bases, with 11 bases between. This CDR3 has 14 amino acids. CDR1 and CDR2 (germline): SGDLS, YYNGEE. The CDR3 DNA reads TGTGCCAGCAGCGTAGGGAGGGCCGGGGAGACCCAGTACTTC. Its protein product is CASSVGRAGETQYF.

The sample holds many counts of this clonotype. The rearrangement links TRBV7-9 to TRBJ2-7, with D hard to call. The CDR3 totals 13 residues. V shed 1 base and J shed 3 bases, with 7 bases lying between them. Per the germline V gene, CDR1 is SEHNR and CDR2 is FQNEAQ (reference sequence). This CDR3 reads CASSLDLIYEQYF. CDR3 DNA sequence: TGTGCCAGCAGCTTAGACCTTATCTACGAGCAGTACTTC. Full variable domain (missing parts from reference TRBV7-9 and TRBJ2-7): DTGVSQNPRHKITKRGQNVTFRCDPISEHNRLYWYRQTLGQGPEFLTYFQNEAQLEKSRLLSDRFSAERPKGSFSTLEIQRTEQGDSAMYLCASSLDLIYEQYFGPGTRLTVT.

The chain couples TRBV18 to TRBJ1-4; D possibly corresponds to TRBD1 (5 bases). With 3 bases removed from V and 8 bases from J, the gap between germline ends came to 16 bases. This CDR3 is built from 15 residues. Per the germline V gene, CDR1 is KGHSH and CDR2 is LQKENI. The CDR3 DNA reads TGTGCCAGCTCACCGAGGGGTGAGATACGAGAAAAACTGTTTTTT. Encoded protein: CASSPRGEIREKLFF.

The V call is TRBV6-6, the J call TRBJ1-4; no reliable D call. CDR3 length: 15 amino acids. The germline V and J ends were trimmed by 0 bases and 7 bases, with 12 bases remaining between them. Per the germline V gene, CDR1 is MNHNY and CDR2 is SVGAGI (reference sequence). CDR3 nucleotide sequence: TGTGCCAGCAGTTACTCGGCGCCGTTGAGTGAAAAACTGTTTTTT. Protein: CASSYSAPLSEKLFF.

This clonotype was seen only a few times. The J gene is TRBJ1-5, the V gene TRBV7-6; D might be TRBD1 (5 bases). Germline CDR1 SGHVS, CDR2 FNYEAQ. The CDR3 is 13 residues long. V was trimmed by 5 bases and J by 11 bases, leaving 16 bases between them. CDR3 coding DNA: TGTGCCAGCAGCCAGGGTCGAAACCTAGCCCAGCATTTT. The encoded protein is CASSQGRNLAQHF.

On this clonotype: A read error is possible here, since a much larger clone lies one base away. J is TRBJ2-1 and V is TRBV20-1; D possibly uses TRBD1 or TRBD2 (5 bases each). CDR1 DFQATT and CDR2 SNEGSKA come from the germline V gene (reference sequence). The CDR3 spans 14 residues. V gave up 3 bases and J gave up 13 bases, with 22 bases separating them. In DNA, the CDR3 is TGCAGTGCTAGCTTTTTCAGGGAGTCAGAGACCCAGTTCTTC. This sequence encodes CSASFFRESETQFF.

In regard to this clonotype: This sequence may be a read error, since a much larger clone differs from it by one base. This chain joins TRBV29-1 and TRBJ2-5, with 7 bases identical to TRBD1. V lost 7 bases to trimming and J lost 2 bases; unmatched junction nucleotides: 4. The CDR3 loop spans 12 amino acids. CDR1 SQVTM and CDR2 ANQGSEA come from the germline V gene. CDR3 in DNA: TGCAGCGGGGGACAGAAGCAAGAGACCCAGTACTTC. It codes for CSGGQKQETQYF.

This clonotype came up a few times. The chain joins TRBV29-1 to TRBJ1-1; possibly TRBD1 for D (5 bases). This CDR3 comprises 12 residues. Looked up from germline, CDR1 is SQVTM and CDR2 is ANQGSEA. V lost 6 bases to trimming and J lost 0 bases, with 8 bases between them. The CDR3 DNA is TGCAGCGTCGTACAGGTGAACACTGAAGCTTTCTTT. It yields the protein CSVVQVNTEAFF.

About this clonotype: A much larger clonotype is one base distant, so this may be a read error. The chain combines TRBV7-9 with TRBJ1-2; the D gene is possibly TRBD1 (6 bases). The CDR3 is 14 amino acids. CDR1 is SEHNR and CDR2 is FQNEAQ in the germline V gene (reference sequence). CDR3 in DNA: TGTGCCAACAGCTCTTTGACAGGCACCTATGGCTACACCTTC. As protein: CANSSLTGTYGYTF.

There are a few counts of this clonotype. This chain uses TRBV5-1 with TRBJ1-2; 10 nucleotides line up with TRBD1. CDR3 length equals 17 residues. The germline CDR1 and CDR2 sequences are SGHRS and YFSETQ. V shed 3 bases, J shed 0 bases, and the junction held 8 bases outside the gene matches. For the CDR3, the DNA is TGCGCCAGCAGCTCAACCACCGGGACAGGGGCTAACTATGGCTACACCTTC. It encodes CASSSTTGTGANYGYTF.

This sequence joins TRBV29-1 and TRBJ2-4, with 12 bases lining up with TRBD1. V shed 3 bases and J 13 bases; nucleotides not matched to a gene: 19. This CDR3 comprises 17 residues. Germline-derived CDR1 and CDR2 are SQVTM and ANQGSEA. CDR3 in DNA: TGCAGCGTTGAGGGGGGGACAGGGGGCGCAGGGAGGAATGAGCAGTACTTC. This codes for CSVEGGTGGAGRNEQYF.

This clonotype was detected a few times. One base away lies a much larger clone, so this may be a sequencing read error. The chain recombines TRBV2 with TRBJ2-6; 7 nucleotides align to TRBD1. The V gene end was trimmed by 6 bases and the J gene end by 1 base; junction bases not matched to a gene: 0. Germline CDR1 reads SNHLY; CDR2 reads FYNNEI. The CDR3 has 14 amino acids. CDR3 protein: CASRDRSGANVLTF. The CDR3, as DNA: TGTGCCAGCAGGGACAGGTCTGGGGCCAACGTCCTGACTTTC.

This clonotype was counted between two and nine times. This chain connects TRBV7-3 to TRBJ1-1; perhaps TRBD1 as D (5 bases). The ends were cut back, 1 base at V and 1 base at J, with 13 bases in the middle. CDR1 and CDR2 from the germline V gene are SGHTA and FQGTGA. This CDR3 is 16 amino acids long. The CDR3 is CASSLRAPGGNTEAFF. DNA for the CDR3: TGTGCCAGCAGCTTAAGGGCCCCGGGGGGGAACACTGAAGCTTTCTTT.

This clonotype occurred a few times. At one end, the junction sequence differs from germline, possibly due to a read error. CDR3 protein: CAGSVDRAEYEKLFF. The DNA for the CDR3 is TGCGCCGGCAGCGTGGACAGGGCAGAATATGAAAAACTGTTTTTT. This chain connects TRBV5-1 to TRBJ1-4, with 8 nucleotides matching TRBD1. The CDR3 is made up of 15 amino acids. Per the germline V gene, CDR1 is SGHRS and CDR2 is YFSETQ.

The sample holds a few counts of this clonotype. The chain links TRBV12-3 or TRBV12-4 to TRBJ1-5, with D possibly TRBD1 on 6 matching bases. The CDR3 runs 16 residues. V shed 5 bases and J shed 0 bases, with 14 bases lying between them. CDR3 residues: CASSMRTAYSNQPQHF. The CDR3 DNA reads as TGTGCCAGCAGTATGCGGACAGCTTATAGCAATCAGCCCCAGCATTTT.

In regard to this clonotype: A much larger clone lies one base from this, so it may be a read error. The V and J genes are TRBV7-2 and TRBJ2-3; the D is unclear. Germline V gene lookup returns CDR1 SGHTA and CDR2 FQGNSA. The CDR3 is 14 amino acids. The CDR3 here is CASSLIPSTDTPYF. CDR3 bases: TGTGCCAGCAGCTTAATCCCAAGCACAGATACGCCGTATTTT.

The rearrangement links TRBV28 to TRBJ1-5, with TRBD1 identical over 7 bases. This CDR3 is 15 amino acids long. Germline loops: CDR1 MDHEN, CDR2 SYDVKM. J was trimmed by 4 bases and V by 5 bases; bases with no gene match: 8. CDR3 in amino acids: CASSPQGPMNQPQHF. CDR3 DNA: TGTGCCAGCAGTCCACAGGGGCCGATGAATCAGCCCCAGCATTTT.

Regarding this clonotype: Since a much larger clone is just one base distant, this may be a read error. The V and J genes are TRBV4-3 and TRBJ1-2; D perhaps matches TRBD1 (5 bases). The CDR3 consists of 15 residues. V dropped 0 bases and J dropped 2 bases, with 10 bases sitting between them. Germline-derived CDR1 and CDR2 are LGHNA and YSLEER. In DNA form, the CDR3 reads TGCGCCAGCAGCCAAGATAACGAGGGGAACTATGGCTACACCTTC. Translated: CASSQDNEGNYGYTF.

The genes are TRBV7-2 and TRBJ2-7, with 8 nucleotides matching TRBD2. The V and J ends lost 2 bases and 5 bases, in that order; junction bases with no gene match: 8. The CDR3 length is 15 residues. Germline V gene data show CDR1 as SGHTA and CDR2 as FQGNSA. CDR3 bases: TGTGCCAGCAGCTTAACACCGGCGGGAGGCCACGAGCAGTACTTC. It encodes CASSLTPAGGHEQYF.

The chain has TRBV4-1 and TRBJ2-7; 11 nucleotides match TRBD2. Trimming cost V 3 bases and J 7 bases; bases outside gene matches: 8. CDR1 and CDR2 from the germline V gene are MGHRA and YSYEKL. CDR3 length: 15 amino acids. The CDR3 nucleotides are TGCGCCAGCAGCCATCTAGCGGGGGGATACAATGAGCAGTACTTC. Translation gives CASSHLAGGYNEQYF.

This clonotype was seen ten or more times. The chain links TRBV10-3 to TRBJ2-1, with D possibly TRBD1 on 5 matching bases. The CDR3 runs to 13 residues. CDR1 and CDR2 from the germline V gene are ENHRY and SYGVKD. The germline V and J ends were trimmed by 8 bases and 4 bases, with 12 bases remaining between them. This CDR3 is CAIGAMGYNEQFF. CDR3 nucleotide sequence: TGTGCCATCGGGGCAATGGGGTACAATGAGCAGTTCTTC.

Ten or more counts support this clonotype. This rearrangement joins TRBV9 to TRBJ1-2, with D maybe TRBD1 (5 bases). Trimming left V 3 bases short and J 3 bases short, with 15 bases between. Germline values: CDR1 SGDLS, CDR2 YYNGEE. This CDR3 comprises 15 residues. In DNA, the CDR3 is TGTGCCAGCAGCGCAGCCGGGACCTGGGACTATGGCTACACCTTC. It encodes CASSAAGTWDYGYTF. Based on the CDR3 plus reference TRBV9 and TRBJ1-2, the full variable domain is DSGVTQTPKHLITATGQRVTLRCSPRSGDLSVYWYQQSLDQGLQFLIQYYNGEERAKGNILERFSAQQFPDLHSELNLSSLELGDSALYFCASSAAGTWDYGYTFGSGTRLTVV.

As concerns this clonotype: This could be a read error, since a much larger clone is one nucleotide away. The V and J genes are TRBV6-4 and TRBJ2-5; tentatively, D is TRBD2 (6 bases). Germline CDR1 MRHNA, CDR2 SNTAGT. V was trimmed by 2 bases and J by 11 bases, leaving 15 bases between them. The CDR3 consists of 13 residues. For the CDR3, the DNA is TGTGCCAGCAGTGACACGGAAGGAGGGGAGCAGTACTTC. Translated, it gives CASSDTEGGEQYF.

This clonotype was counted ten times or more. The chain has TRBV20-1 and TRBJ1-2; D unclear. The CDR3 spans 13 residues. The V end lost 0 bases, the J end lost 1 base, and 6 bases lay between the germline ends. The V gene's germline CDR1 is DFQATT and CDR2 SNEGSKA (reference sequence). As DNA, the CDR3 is TGCAGTGCTAGAGATGAGAATAACTATGGCTACACCTTC. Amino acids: CSARDENNYGYTF.

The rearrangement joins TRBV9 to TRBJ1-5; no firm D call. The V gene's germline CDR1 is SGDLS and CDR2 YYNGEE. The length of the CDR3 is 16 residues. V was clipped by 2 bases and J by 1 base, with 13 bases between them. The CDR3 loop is CASSVIRRASNQPQHF. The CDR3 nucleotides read TGTGCCAGCAGCGTGATTCGGAGGGCCAGCAATCAGCCCCAGCATTTT.